This T cell receptor beta chain was documented in a study of Graves' ophthalmopathy and Graves' hyperthyroidism. Study in general: Hyperthyroidism counted as stable given no ophthalmopathy within 18 months of follow-up. General observations from the study: Ophthalmopathy and stable hyperthyroidism were discriminated by a 13-signature model, with about 90% sensitivity and 70% to 84% specificity.

In this sample, this clonotype turned up many times. Its specificity is not known. From RNA, the CDR3 regions of TCR beta chains were amplified and sequenced. The first round was an RT-PCR with HTBI primers, and the second round was a multiplex PCR. TCRdb called the multiplex PCR reads again in MiXCR, with one record for every CDR3 protein. Among 1 million to 1.3 million distinct CDR3 sequences listed, 36% were seen once. Germline CDR1 and CDR2: SGHRS and YFSETQ. The length of the CDR3 is 14 residues. With V trimmed by 4 bases and J by 14 bases, 16 bases remained unmatched. The specimen was peripheral blood or thyroid tissue (not recorded which). The clonotype comes from an adult man with Graves' hyperthyroidism. The chain employs TRBV5-1 and TRBJ1-2; 8 bases are shared with TRBD1. The CDR3 sequence: CASSNPGTGELATF. The CDR3 DNA follows: TGCGCCAGCAGCAATCCCGGGACAGGAGAGCTAGCGACCTTC.